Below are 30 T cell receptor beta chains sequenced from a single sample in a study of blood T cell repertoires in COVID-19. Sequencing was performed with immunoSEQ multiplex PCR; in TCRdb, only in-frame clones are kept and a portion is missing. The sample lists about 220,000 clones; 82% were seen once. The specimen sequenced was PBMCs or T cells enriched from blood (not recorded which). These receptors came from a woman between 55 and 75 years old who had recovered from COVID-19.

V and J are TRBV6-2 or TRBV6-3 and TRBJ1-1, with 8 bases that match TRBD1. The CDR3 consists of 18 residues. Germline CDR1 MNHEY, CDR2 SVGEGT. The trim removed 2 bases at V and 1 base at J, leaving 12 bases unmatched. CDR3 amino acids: CASSYAGATGVGNTEAFF. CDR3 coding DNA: TGTGCCAGCAGTTACGCCGGGGCGACAGGGGTAGGGAACACTGAAGCTTTCTTT.

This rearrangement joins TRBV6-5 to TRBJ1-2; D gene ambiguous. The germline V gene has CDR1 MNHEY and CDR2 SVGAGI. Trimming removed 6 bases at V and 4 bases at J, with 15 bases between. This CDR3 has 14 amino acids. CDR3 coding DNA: TGTGCCAGCAGGCGGGCCCCAGGTTCCTATGGCTACACCTTC. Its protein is CASRRAPGSYGYTF.

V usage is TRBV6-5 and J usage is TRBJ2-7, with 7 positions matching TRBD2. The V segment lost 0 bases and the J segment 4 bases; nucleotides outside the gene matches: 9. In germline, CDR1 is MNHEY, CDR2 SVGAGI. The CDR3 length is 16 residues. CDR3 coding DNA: TGTGCCAGCAGTTACTCGATCGGGGAGGGGAATTACGAGCAGTACTTC. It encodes CASSYSIGEGNYEQYF.

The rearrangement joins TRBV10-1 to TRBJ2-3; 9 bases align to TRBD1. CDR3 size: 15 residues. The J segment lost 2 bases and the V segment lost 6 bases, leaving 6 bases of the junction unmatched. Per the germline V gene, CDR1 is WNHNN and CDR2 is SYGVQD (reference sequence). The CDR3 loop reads CASSKTGGYTDTQYF. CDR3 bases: TGCGCCAGCAGCAAGACAGGGGGTTACACAGATACGCAGTATTTT.

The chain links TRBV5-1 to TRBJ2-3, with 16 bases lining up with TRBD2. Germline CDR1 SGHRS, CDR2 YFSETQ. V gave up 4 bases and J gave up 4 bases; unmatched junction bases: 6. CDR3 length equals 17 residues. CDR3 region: CASSPGTSGRGADTQYF. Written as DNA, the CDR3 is TGCGCCAGCAGCCCGGGGACTAGCGGGAGGGGTGCAGATACGCAGTATTTT.

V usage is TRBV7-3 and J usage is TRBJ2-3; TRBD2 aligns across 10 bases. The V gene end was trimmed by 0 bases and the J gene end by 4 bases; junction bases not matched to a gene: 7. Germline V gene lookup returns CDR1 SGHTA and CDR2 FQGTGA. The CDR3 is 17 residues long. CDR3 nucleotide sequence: TGTGCCAGCAGCTTAACGGGAATAGCGGGGGGTGCAGATACGCAGTATTTT. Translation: CASSLTGIAGGADTQYF.

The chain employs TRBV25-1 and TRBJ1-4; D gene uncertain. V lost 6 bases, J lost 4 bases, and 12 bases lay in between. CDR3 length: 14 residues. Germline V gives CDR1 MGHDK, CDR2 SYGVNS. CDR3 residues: CASSAIDFNEKLFF. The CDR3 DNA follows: TGTGCCAGCAGCGCCATCGACTTTAATGAAAAACTGTTTTTT.

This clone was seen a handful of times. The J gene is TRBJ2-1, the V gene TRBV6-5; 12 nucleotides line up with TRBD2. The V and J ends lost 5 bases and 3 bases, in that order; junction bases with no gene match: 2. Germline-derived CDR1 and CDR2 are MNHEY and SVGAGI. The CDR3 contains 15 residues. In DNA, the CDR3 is TGTGCCAGCAGTCCGGGACTAGCGGGCTACAATGAGCAGTTCTTC. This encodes CASSPGLAGYNEQFF.

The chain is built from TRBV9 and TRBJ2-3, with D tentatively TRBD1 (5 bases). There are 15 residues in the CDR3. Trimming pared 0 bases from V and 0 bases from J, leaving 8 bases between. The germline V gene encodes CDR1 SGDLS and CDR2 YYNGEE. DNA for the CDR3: TGTGCCAGCAGCGTAGCAACAGGCAGCACAGATACGCAGTATTTT. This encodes CASSVATGSTDTQYF.

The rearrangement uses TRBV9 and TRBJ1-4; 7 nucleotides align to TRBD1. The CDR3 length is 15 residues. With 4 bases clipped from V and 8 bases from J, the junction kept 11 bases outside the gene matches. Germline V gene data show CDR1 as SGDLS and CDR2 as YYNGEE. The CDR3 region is CASSPIPTGREKLFF. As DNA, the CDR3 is TGTGCCAGCAGCCCAATTCCGACAGGGCGGGAAAAACTGTTTTTT. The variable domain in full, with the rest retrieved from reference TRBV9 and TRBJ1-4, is DSGVTQTPKHLITATGQRVTLRCSPRSGDLSVYWYQQSLDQGLQFLIQYYNGEERAKGNILERFSAQQFPDLHSELNLSSLELGDSALYFCASSPIPTGREKLFFGSGTQLSVL.

This CDR3 is CASSPGTSGVETQYF. Here the CDR3 DNA reads TGCGCCAGCAGCCCGGGGACTAGCGGGGTGGAGACCCAGTACTTC. V is TRBV5-1 and J is TRBJ2-5, with TRBD2 matching over 13 bases. J gave up 5 bases and V 4 bases, and 5 bases lay outside the gene matches. The CDR3 spans 15 residues. The germline V gene encodes CDR1 SGHRS and CDR2 YFSETQ.

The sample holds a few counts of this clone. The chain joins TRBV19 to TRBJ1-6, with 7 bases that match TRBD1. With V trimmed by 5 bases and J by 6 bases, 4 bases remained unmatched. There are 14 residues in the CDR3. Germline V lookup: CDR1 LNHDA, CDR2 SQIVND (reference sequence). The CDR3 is CASSPGQPNSPLHF. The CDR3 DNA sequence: TGTGCCAGTAGTCCGGGACAGCCTAATTCACCCCTCCACTTT.

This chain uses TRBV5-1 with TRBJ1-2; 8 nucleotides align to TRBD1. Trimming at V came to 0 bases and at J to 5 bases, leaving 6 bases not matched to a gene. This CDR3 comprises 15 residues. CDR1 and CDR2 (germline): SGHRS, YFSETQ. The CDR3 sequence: CASSLAPGGIYGYTF. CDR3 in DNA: TGCGCCAGCAGCTTGGCACCAGGGGGCATATATGGCTACACCTTC.

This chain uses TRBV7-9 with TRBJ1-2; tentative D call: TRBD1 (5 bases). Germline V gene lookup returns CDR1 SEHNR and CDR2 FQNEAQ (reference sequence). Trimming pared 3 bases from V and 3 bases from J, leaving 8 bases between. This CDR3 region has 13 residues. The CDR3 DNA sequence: TGTGCCAGCAGCTTCACAGGCGACTATGGCTACACCTTC. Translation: CASSFTGDYGYTF.

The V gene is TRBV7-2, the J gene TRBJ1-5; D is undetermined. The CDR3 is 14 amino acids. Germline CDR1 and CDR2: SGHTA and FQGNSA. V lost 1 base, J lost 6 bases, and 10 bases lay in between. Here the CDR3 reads CASSLGSVSQPQHF. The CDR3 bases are TGTGCCAGCAGCTTAGGCTCGGTTAGTCAGCCCCAGCATTTT.

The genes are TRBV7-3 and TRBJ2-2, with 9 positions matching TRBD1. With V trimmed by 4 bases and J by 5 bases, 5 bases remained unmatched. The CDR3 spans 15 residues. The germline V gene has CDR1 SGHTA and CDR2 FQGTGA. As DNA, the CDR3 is TGTGCCAGCAGCTCGGGGACAGGGAAAACCGGGGAGCTGTTTTTT. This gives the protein CASSSGTGKTGELFF.

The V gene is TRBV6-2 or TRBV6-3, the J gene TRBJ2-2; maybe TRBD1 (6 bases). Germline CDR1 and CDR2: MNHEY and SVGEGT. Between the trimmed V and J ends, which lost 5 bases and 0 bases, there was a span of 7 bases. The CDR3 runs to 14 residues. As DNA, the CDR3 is TGTGCCAGCAGTAGGGGGTCGAACACCGGGGAGCTGTTTTTT. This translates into CASSRGSNTGELFF.

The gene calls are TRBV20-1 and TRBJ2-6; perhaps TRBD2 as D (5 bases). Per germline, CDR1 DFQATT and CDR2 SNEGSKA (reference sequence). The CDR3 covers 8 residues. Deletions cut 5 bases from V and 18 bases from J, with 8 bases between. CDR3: CSAGERTF. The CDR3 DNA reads TGCAGTGCTGGGGAGAGGACTTTC.

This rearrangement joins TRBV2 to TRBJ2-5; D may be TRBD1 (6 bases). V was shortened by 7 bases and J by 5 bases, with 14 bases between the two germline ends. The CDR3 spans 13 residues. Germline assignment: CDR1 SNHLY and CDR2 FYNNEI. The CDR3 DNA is TGTGCCAGCACAGGGGTTGGATCTGAGACCCAGTACTTC. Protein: CASTGVGSETQYF.

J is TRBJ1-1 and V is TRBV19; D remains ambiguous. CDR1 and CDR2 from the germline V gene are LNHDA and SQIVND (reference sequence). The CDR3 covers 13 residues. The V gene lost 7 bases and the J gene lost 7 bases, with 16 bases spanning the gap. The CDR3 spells CASKDLGILEAFF. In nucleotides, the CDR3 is TGTGCCAGTAAGGACTTAGGTATTCTTGAAGCTTTCTTT.

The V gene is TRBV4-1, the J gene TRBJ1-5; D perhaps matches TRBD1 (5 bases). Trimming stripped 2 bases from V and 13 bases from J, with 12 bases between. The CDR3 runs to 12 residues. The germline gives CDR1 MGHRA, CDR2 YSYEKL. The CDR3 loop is CASSQFTGPQHF. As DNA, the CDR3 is TGCGCCAGCAGCCAATTCACAGGTCCGCAGCATTTT.

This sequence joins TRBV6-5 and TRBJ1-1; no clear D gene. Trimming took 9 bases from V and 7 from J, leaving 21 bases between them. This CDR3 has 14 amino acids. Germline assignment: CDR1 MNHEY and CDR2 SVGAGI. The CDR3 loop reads CASQEQLPPFEAFF. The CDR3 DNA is TGTGCCAGTCAAGAACAGCTGCCTCCTTTTGAAGCTTTCTTT.

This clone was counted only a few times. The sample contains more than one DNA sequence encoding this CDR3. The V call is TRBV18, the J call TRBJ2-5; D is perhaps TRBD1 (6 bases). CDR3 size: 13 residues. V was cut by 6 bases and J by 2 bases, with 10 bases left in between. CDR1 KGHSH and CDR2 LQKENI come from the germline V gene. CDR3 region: CASSPTGQETQYF. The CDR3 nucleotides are TGTGCCAGCTCGCCTACAGGGCAAGAGACCCAGTACTTC. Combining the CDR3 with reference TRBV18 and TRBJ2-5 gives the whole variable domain NAGVMQNPRHLVRRRGQEARLRCSPMKGHSHVYWYRQLPEEGLKFMVYLQKENIIDESGMPKERFSAEFPKEGPSILRIQQVVRGDSAAYFCASSPTGQETQYFGPGTRLLVL.

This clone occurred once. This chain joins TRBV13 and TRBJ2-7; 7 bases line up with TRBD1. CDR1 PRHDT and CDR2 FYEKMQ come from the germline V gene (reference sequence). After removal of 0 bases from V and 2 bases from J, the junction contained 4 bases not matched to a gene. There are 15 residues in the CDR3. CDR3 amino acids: CASSLGARGTYEQYF. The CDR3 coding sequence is TGTGCCAGCAGCTTAGGGGCCAGGGGGACCTACGAGCAGTACTTC.

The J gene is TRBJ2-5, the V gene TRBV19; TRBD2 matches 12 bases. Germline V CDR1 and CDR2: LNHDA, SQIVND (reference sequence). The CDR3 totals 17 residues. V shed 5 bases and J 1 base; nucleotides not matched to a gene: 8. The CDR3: CASSYSGLAGTQETQYF. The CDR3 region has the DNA TGTGCCAGTAGTTATAGTGGACTAGCGGGAACCCAAGAGACCCAGTACTTC. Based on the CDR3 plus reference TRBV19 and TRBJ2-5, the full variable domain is DGGITQSPKYLFRKEGQNVTLSCEQNLNHDAMYWYRQDPGQGLRLIYYSQIVNDFQKGDIAEGYSVSREKKESFPLTVTSAQKNPTAFYLCASSYSGLAGTQETQYFGPGTRLLVL.

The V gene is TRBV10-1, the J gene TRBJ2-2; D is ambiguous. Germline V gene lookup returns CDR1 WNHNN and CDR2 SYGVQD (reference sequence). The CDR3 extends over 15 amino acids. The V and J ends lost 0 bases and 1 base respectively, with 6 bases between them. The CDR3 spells CASSESAMNTGELFF. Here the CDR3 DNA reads TGCGCCAGCAGTGAGTCGGCAATGAACACCGGGGAGCTGTTTTTT.

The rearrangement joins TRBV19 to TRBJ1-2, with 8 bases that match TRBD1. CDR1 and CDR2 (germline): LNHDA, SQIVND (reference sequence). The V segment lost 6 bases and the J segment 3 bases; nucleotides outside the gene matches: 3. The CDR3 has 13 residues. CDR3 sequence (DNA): TGTGCCAGTAGCCCGACAGGGGACTATGGCTACACCTTC. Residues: CASSPTGDYGYTF.

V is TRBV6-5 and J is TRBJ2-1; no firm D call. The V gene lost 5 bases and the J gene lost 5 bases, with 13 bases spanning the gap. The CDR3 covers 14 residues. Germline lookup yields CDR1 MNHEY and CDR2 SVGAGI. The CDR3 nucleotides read TGTGCCAGCAGTAGAGGCAGAGGCGACAATGAGCAGTTCTTC. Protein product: CASSRGRGDNEQFF.

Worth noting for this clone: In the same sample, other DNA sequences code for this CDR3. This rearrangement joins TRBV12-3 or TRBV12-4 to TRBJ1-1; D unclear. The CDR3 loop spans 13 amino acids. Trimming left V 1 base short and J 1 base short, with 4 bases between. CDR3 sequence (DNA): TGTGCCAGCAGTTTAGGCGGGAACACTGAAGCTTTCTTT. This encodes CASSLGGNTEAFF.

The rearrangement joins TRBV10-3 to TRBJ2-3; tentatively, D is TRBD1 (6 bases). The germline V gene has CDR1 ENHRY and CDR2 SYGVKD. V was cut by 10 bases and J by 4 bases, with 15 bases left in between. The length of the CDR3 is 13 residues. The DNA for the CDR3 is TGTGCCACCACGCACCCAGGGGCAGATACGCAGTATTTT. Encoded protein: CATTHPGADTQYF.